This is a list of T cell receptor beta chains from one sample in a study of Ad26.COV2.S vaccination and SARS-CoV-2 variants. Sequencing used immunoSEQ multiplex PCR; TCRdb keeps in-frame clones, though not all of them. The repertoire holds fewer than 400,000 clones, with about nine tenths as singletons. Material: peripheral blood, obtained in a trial of Ad26.COV2.S vaccine versus placebo. The source of these receptors is a person between 18 and 65 years old who received the Ad26.COV2.S COVID-19 vaccine or a placebo. Each CDR3 is given with its conserved first and last residue. Each record gives: J gene, D gene, clone size, V gene, CDR3 protein, CDR3 DNA. D genes are given only for firm matches. Only some rows state a clone size, as once, few, many or a class for expanded clones.

j_gene: TRBJ1-2; d_gene: TRBD1; abundance: -; v_gene: TRBV18; CDR3aa: CASSPGQDYGYTF; CDR3nt: TGTGCCAGCTCACCGGGACAGGACTATGGCTACACCTTC
j_gene: TRBJ2-7; d_gene: -; abundance: -; v_gene: TRBV7-3; CDR3aa: CASSRDISSYEQYF; CDR3nt: TGTGCCAGCAGCCGGGACATTAGCTCCTACGAGCAGTACTTC
j_gene: TRBJ2-7; d_gene: TRBD1; abundance: -; v_gene: TRBV3-1/TRBV3-2; CDR3aa: CASSRQGAYEQYF; CDR3nt: TGTGCCAGCAGTCGACAGGGGGCCTACGAGCAGTACTTC
j_gene: TRBJ2-7; d_gene: TRBD2; abundance: -; v_gene: TRBV27; CDR3aa: CASSWTSDTYEQYF; CDR3nt: TGTGCCAGCAGTTGGACTAGCGATACCTACGAGCAGTACTTC
j_gene: TRBJ2-7; d_gene: TRBD1; abundance: -; v_gene: TRBV6-6; CDR3aa: CASSPEGTGQGAREQYF; CDR3nt: TGTGCCAGCAGTCCCGAGGGGACGGGACAGGGGGCGCGGGAGCAGTACTTC
j_gene: TRBJ2-7; d_gene: -; abundance: once; v_gene: TRBV7-9; CDR3aa: CASSFNYEQYF; CDR3nt: TGTGCCAGCAGCTTTAACTACGAGCAGTACTTC
j_gene: TRBJ2-1; d_gene: TRBD2; abundance: -; v_gene: TRBV7-2; CDR3aa: CATSWGEGFNEQFF; CDR3nt: TGTGCCACTTCGTGGGGGGAGGGTTTCAATGAGCAGTTCTTC
j_gene: TRBJ2-3; d_gene: TRBD2; abundance: -; v_gene: TRBV2; CDR3aa: CASSVLAGVLAQYF; CDR3nt: TGTGCCAGCAGTGTACTAGCGGGAGTCCTTGCGCAGTATTTT
j_gene: TRBJ2-2; d_gene: -; abundance: -; v_gene: TRBV27; CDR3aa: CASSLSLTGELFF; CDR3nt: TGTGCCAGCAGTTTATCGCTCACCGGGGAGCTGTTTTTT
j_gene: TRBJ2-1; d_gene: -; abundance: -; v_gene: TRBV5-4; CDR3aa: CASSQEPDGSVNLF; CDR3nt: TGTGCCAGCAGCCAGGAACCGGACGGCTCTGTAAACCTCTTC
j_gene: TRBJ1-2; d_gene: TRBD1; abundance: -; v_gene: TRBV19; CDR3aa: CASSSGGLSYTF; CDR3nt: TGTGCCAGTAGCTCAGGGGGCCTGAGCTACACCTTC
j_gene: TRBJ2-2; d_gene: -; abundance: -; v_gene: TRBV19; CDR3aa: CATPSFESGFANTGELFF; CDR3nt: TGTGCCACCCCCTCGTTTGAAAGCGGGTTCGCGAACACCGGGGAGCTGTTTTTT
j_gene: TRBJ1-6; d_gene: -; abundance: few; v_gene: TRBV18; CDR3aa: CASSPWTANSPLHF; CDR3nt: TGTGCCAGCTCACCATGGACAGCCAATTCACCCCTCCACTTT
j_gene: TRBJ1-2; d_gene: TRBD1; abundance: -; v_gene: TRBV3-1/TRBV3-2; CDR3aa: CASSPTDRVPDPNTF; CDR3nt: TGTGCCAGCAGCCCCACGGACAGGGTTCCGGACCCTAACACCTTC